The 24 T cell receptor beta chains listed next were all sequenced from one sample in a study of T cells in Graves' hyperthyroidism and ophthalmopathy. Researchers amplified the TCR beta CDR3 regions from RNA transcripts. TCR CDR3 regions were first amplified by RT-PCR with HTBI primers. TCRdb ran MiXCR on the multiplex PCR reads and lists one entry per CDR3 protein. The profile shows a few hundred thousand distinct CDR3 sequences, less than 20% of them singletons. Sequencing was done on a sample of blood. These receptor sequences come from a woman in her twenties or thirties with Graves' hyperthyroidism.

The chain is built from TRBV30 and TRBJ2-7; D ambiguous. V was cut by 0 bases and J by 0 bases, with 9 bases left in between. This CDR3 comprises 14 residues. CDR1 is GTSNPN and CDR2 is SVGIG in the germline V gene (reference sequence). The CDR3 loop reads CAWSVSRTSYEQYF. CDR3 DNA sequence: TGTGCCTGGAGTGTAAGTAGGACCTCCTACGAGCAGTACTTC. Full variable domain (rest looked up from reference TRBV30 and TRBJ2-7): SQTIHQWPATLVQPVGSPLSLECTVEGTSNPNLYWYRQAAGRGLQLLFYSVGIGQISSEVPQNLSASRPQDRQFILSSKKLLLSDSGFYLCAWSVSRTSYEQYFGPGTRLTVT.

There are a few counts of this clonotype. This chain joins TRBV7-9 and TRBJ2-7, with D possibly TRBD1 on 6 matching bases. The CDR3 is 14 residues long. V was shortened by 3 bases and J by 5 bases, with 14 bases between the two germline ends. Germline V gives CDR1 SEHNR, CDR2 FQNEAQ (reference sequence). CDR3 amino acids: CASSFPDRSDEQYF. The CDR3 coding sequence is TGTGCCAGCAGCTTCCCGGACAGATCAGACGAGCAGTACTTC.

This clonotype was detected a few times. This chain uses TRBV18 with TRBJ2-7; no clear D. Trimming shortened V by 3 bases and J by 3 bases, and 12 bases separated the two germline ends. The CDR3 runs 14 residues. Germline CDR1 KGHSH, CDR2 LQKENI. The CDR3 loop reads CASSPRLENYEQYF. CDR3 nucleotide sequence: TGTGCCAGCTCACCCCGATTGGAGAACTACGAGCAGTACTTC.

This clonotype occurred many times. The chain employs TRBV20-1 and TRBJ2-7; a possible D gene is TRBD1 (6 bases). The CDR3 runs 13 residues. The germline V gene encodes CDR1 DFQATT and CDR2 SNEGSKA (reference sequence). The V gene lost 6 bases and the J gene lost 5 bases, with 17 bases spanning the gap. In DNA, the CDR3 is TGCAGTGCCGCACAGGGTGACGCTAACGAGCAGTACTTC. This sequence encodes CSAAQGDANEQYF.

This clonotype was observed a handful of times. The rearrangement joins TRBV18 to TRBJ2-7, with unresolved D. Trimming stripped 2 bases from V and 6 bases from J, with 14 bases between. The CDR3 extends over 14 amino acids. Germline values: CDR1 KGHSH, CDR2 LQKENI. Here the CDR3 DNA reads TGTGCCAGCTCACCATTCAGAGTCCGTTCCGAGCAGTACTTC. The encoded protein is CASSPFRVRSEQYF. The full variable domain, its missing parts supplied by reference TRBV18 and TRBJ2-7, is NAGVMQNPRHLVRRRGQEARLRCSPMKGHSHVYWYRQLPEEGLKFMVYLQKENIIDESGMPKERFSAEFPKEGPSILRIQQVVRGDSAAYFCASSPFRVRSEQYFGPGTRLTVT.

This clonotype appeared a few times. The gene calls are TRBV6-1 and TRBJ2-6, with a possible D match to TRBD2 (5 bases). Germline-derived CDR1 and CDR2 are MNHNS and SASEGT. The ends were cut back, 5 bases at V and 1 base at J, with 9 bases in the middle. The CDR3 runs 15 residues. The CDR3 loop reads CASSKTSSGANVLTF. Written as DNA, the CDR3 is TGTGCCAGCAGTAAAACTAGTTCTGGGGCCAACGTCCTGACTTTC.

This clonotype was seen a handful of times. CDR3 in amino acids: CSARGRGTGRYQPQHF. The CDR3 nucleotides read TGCAGTGCTAGAGGGAGGGGGACGGGTAGGTATCAGCCCCAGCATTTT. J is TRBJ1-5 and V is TRBV20-1, with TRBD1 as a possible D gene (6 bases). The CDR3 spans 16 residues. Germline V CDR1 and CDR2: DFQATT, SNEGSKA (reference sequence). Trimming stripped 1 base from V and 5 bases from J, with 18 bases between.

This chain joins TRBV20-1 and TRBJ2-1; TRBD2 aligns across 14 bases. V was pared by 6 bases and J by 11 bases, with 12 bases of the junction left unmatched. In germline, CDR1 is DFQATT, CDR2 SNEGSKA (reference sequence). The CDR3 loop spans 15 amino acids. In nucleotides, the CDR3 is TGCAGTGCCACAGAAGGGACTAGCGGGAGAGCTCAGCAGTTCTTC. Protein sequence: CSATEGTSGRAQQFF.

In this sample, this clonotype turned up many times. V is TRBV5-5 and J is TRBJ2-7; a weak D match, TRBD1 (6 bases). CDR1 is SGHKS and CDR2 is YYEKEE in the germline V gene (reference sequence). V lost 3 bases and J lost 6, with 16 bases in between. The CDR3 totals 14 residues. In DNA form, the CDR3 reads TGTGCCAGCAGCTCCCGATACAGGGATGGCGAGCAGTACTTC. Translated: CASSSRYRDGEQYF.

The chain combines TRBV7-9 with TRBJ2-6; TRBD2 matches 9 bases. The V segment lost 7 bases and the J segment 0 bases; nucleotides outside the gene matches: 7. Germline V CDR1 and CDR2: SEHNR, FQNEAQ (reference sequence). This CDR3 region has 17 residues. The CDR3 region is CASTSTSGYSGANVLTF. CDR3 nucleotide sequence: TGTGCCAGCACCTCGACTAGCGGCTACTCTGGGGCCAACGTCCTGACTTTC.

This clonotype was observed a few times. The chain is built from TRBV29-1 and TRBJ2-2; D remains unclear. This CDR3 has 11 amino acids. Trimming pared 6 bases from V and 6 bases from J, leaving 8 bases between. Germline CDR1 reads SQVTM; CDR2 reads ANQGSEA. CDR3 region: CSVDTSGELFF. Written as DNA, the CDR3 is TGCAGCGTAGACACTTCCGGGGAGCTGTTTTTT.

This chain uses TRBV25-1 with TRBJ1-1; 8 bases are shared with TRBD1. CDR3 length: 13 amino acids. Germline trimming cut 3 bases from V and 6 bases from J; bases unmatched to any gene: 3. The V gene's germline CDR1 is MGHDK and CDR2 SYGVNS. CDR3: CASSDPGGAEAFF. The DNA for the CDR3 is TGTGCCAGCAGTGACCCAGGGGGCGCTGAAGCTTTCTTT. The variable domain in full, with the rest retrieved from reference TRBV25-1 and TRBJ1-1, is EADIYQTPRYLVIGTGKKITLECSQTMGHDKMYWYQQDPGMELHLIHYSYGVNSTEKGDLSSESTVSRIRTEHFPLTLESARPSHTSQYLCASSDPGGAEAFFGQGTRLTVV.

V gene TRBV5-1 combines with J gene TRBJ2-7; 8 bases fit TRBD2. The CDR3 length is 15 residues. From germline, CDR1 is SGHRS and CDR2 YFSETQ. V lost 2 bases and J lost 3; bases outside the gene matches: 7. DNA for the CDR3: TGCGCCAGCAGCTTCGGAACCGGGACTAGCTACGAGCAGTACTTC. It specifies CASSFGTGTSYEQYF.

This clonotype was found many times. This CDR3 is CAWSVGQGVDGYTF. The CDR3 DNA follows: TGTGCCTGGAGCGTTGGACAGGGGGTGGACGGCTACACCTTC. The rearrangement joins TRBV30 to TRBJ1-2; 10 nucleotides align to TRBD1. Germline CDR1 reads GTSNPN; CDR2 reads SVGIG (reference sequence). Losses at the gene ends were 3 bases for V and 8 bases for J; bases not matched to a gene: 9. CDR3 length: 14 residues.

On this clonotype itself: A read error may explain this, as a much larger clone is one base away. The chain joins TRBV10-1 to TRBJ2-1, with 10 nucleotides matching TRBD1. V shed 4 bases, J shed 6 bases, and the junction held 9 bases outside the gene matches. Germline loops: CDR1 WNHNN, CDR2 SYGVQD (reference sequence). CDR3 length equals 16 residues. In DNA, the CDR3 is TGCGCCAGCAGTGGGGGCCGGGACAGGGGCATCAATGAGCAGTTCTTC. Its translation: CASSGGRDRGINEQFF.

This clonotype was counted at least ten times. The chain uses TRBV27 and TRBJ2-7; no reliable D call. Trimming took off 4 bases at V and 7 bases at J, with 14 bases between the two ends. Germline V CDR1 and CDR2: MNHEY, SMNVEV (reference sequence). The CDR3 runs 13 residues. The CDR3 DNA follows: TGTGCCAGCAGTTCGAATCGCGTCTCGGAGCAGTACTTC. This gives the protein CASSSNRVSEQYF.

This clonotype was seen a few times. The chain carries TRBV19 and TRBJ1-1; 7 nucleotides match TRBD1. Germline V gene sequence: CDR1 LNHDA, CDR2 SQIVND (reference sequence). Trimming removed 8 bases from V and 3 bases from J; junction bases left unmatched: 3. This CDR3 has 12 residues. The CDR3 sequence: CASGGGYTEAFF. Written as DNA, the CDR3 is TGTGCCAGTGGAGGGGGCTACACTGAAGCTTTCTTT.

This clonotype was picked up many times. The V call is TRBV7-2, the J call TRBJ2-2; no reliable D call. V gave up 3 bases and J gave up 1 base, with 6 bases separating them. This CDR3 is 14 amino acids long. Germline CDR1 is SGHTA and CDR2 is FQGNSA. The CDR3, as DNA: TGTGCCAGCAGCTTCTTGGGGAACACCGGGGAGCTGTTTTTT. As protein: CASSFLGNTGELFF. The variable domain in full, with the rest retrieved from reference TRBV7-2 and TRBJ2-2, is GAGVSQSPSNKVTEKGKDVELRCDPISGHTALYWYRQSLGQGLEFLIYFQGNSAPDKSGLPSDRFSAERTGGSVSTLTIQRTQQEDSAVYLCASSFLGNTGELFFGEGSRLTVL.

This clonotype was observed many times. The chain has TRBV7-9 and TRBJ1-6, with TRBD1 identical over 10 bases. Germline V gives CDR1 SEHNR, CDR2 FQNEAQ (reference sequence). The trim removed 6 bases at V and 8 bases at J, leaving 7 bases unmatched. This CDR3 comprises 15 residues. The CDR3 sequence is CASSRQGARDSPLHF. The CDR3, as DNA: TGTGCCAGCAGTCGACAGGGGGCTCGGGATTCACCCCTCCACTTT.

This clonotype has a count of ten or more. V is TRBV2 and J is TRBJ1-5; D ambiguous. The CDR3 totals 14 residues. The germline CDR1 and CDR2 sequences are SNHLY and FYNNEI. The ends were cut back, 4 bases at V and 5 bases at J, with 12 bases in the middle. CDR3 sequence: CASSGPLPHQPQHF. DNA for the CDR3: TGTGCCAGCAGTGGGCCTTTACCCCATCAGCCCCAGCATTTT.

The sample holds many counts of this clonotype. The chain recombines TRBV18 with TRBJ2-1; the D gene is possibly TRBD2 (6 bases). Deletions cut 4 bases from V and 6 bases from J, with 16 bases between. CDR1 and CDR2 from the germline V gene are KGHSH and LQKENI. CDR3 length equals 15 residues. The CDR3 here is CASSLGTQQFNEQFF. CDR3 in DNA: TGTGCCAGCTCACTCGGGACTCAACAATTCAATGAGCAGTTCTTC.

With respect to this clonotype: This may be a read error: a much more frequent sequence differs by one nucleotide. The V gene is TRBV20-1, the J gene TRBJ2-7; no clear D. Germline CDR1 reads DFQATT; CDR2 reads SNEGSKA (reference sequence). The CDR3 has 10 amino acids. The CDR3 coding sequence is TGCGGTGCTACTCCGTACGAGCAGTACTTC. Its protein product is CGATPYEQYF.

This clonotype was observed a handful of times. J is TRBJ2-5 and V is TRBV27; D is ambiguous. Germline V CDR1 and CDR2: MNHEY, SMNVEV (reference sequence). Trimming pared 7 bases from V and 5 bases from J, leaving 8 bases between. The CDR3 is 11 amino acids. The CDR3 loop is CASTVGETQYF. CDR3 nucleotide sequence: TGTGCCAGCACCGTTGGGGAGACCCAGTACTTC.

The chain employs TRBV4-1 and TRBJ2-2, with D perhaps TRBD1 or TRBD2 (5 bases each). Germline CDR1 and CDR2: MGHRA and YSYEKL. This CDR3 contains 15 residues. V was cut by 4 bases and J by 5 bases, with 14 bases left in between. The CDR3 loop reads CASSLGTFRTGELFF. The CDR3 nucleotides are TGCGCCAGCAGCCTGGGGACGTTCCGTACCGGGGAGCTGTTTTTT.